One and the same sample provided the 28 T cell receptor beta chains below, sequenced in a study of shared clonotypes between healthy human individuals. This table comes from immunoSEQ multiplex PCR, and its TCRdb copy is limited to in-frame clones, with some not included. Counted here are 450,000 to 550,000 clones, around 79% occurring once; the ten biggest clones make up roughly 13%. Sequencing was done on a sample of PBMCs. The receptors derive from a woman aged 40 to 55 in good health. Some clones in this sample may be carry-over from other donors' samples.

V is TRBV5-4 and J is TRBJ2-7, with D possibly being TRBD1 or TRBD2 (8 bases each). The V end lost 9 bases, the J end lost 7 bases, and 20 bases lay between the germline ends. The germline gives CDR1 SGHNT, CDR2 YYREEE (reference sequence). CDR3 length equals 13 residues. The CDR3 coding sequence is TGTGCCACCAGGGGGCCAGCGGGAGTTGAGCAGTACTTC. Amino acids: CATRGPAGVEQYF.

CDR3 protein: CASSLGAGSNYGYTF. CDR3 nucleotides: TGTGCCAGCAGCTTAGGCGCCGGGAGTAACTATGGCTACACCTTC. The J gene is TRBJ1-2, the V gene TRBV7-3; no clear D gene. Trimming shortened V by 2 bases and J by 1 base, and 11 bases separated the two germline ends. Germline lookup yields CDR1 SGHTA and CDR2 FQGTGA. The CDR3 spans 15 residues.

This clone was recorded a few times. The V and J genes are TRBV5-1 and TRBJ2-3; 7 nucleotides match TRBD2. J gave up 6 bases and V 0 bases, and 4 bases lay outside the gene matches. Per germline, CDR1 SGHRS and CDR2 YFSETQ. The CDR3 spans 14 residues. This chain's CDR3 is CASSLDGGGDTQYF. The CDR3 nucleotides are TGCGCCAGCAGCTTGGATGGGGGAGGGGATACGCAGTATTTT.

The chain is built from TRBV15 and TRBJ1-4, with D perhaps matching TRBD1 (5 bases). The CDR3 has 13 amino acids. Germline CDR1 reads LNHNV; CDR2 reads YYDKDF (reference sequence). The V and J ends lost 6 bases and 5 bases respectively, with 10 bases between them. The CDR3 protein is CATSWGGNEKLFF. The CDR3 DNA reads as TGTGCCACCAGTTGGGGGGGGAATGAAAAACTGTTTTTT.

In the case of this clone: Distinct nucleotide sequences in the sample also encode this CDR3. The CDR3 DNA reads TGTGCCAGCAGCCCCTCCGGGTCGATTCTGGCGCAGTATTTT. Its protein is CASSPSGSILAQYF. The chain is built from TRBV7-2 and TRBJ2-3, with D uncertain. CDR1 is SGHTA and CDR2 is FQGNSA in the germline V gene. This CDR3 has 14 residues. The V end lost 5 bases, the J end lost 10 bases, and 19 bases lay between the germline ends.

This sequence joins TRBV6-6 and TRBJ2-7, with TRBD2 matching 11 bases. From germline, CDR1 is MNHNY and CDR2 SVGAGI (reference sequence). After removal of 5 bases from V and 0 bases from J, the junction contained 6 bases not matched to a gene. The CDR3 loop spans 16 amino acids. CDR3: CASSRRGTSGSYEQYF. Here the CDR3 DNA reads TGTGCCAGCAGTCGACGGGGGACTAGCGGCTCCTACGAGCAGTACTTC.

The chain carries TRBV12-5 and TRBJ2-2; TRBD2 matches at 7 bases. Losses at the gene ends were 2 bases for V and 6 bases for J; bases not matched to a gene: 0. The CDR3 contains 13 residues. CDR1 and CDR2 from the germline V gene are LGHNT and FRNRAP. The CDR3 sequence is CASGLLAAGELFF. For the CDR3, the DNA is TGTGCTAGTGGTTTGCTAGCGGCCGGGGAGCTGTTTTTT.

The chain has TRBV15 and TRBJ1-2; 7 bases are a match to TRBD1. The CDR3 is 12 residues long. From germline, CDR1 is LNHNV and CDR2 YYDKDF (reference sequence). With V trimmed by 5 bases and J by 7 bases, 4 bases remained unmatched. The CDR3, as DNA: TGTGCCACCAGCTATCACAGGGGTGGCTACACCTTC. Translated: CATSYHRGGYTF.

The V call is TRBV5-1, the J call TRBJ2-1, with 9 nucleotides matching TRBD2. The CDR3 extends over 16 amino acids. Germline CDR1 SGHRS, CDR2 YFSETQ. Losses at the gene ends were 4 bases for V and 8 bases for J; bases not matched to a gene: 13. CDR3 nucleotides: TGCGCCAGCAGCCGTAACAGGGCGGCGGGAGGGTATGAGCAGTTCTTC. This gives the protein CASSRNRAAGGYEQFF.

The chain joins TRBV18 to TRBJ2-7; 13 nucleotides line up with TRBD2. Trimming cost V 5 bases and J 3 bases; bases outside gene matches: 1. Germline CDR1 KGHSH, CDR2 LQKENI. This CDR3 has 14 residues. The CDR3 nucleotides read TGTGCCAGCTCAGGACTAGCGGGAGACTACGAGCAGTACTTC. It yields the protein CASSGLAGDYEQYF.

The chain carries TRBV29-1 and TRBJ1-1, with TRBD1 matching 7 bases. CDR1 and CDR2 (germline): SQVTM, ANQGSEA. This CDR3 has 13 amino acids. Trimming at V came to 3 bases and at J to 3 bases, leaving 4 bases not matched to a gene. DNA for the CDR3: TGCAGCGTTGACAGGGGGGGGGACACTGAAGCTTTCTTT. It is translated as CSVDRGGDTEAFF.

Regarding this clone: Other DNA variants within this sample encode the same CDR3. This chain joins TRBV7-9 and TRBJ2-3; maybe TRBD2 (5 bases). The CDR3 is 14 residues long. Germline values: CDR1 SEHNR, CDR2 FQNEAQ (reference sequence). V was shortened by 3 bases and J by 0 bases, with 7 bases between the two germline ends. CDR3 sequence reads: CASSFSGSTDTQYF. CDR3 nucleotides: TGTGCCAGCAGCTTCAGCGGAAGCACAGATACGCAGTATTTT.

The chain combines TRBV28 with TRBJ2-7; 10 positions match TRBD2. Germline V gene data show CDR1 as MDHEN and CDR2 as SYDVKM. The trim removed 6 bases at V and 4 bases at J, leaving 6 bases unmatched. CDR3 size: 14 residues. This CDR3 reads CASRLAGDSYEQYF. As DNA, the CDR3 is TGTGCCAGCAGGCTAGCGGGAGACAGTTACGAGCAGTACTTC.

V is TRBV4-3 and J is TRBJ2-1; TRBD2 is a possible D gene (5 bases). The length of the CDR3 is 13 residues. V was shortened by 0 bases and J by 8 bases, with 8 bases between the two germline ends. Germline V gene data show CDR1 as LGHNA and CDR2 as YSLEER. In DNA form, the CDR3 reads TGCGCCAGCAGCCAAGAGGAGGAGCATGAGCAGTTCTTC. Amino acids: CASSQEEEHEQFF.

The chain is built from TRBV29-1 and TRBJ1-2; 7 bases are shared with TRBD1. The ends lost 4 bases at V and 4 bases at J; junction bases unmatched: 9. This CDR3 has 14 amino acids. Germline V gene lookup returns CDR1 SQVTM and CDR2 ANQGSEA. The CDR3 reads CSVGLAGGGYGYTF. Written as DNA, the CDR3 is TGCAGCGTTGGTTTGGCAGGGGGTGGCTATGGCTACACCTTC.

Comments on this clone: Sequence at one end of the junction differs from germline and may be a read error. This chain links TRBV6-1 with TRBJ1-4; no clear D gene. CDR1 is MNHNS and CDR2 is SASEGT in the germline V gene. The CDR3 spans 16 residues. The DNA of the CDR3 is TGTGCCATCAGTGCTACGGGTCTCGCAACTAATGAAAAACTGTTTTTT. Protein product: CAISATGLATNEKLFF.

This chain joins TRBV7-3 and TRBJ2-5; 7 nucleotides match TRBD2. Germline CDR1 and CDR2: SGHTA and FQGTGA. This CDR3 region has 15 residues. The V gene end was trimmed by 2 bases and the J gene end by 3 bases; junction bases not matched to a gene: 6. The CDR3 here is CASSLVGGKEETQYF. The CDR3 DNA is TGTGCCAGCAGCTTAGTGGGAGGGAAGGAAGAGACCCAGTACTTC.

The chain combines TRBV7-9 with TRBJ2-3; 9 positions match TRBD1. The CDR3 loop spans 13 amino acids. Trimming took 1 base from V and 9 from J; bases not matched to a gene: 2. The germline CDR1 and CDR2 sequences are SEHNR and FQNEAQ (reference sequence). The CDR3, as DNA: TGTGCCAGCAGCTTAGTAGGGACAGGGACGCAGTATTTT. Translation gives CASSLVGTGTQYF. The entire variable domain, with the rest obtained from reference TRBV7-9 and TRBJ2-3, is as follows: DTGVSQNPRHKITKRGQNVTFRCDPISEHNRLYWYRQTLGQGPEFLTYFQNEAQLEKSRLLSDRFSAERPKGSFSTLEIQRTEQGDSAMYLCASSLVGTGTQYFGPGTRLTVL.

The chain combines TRBV4-3 with TRBJ2-7, with 8 positions matching TRBD2. With 0 bases clipped from V and 2 bases from J, the junction kept 9 bases outside the gene matches. The CDR3 runs to 17 residues. Germline values: CDR1 LGHNA, CDR2 YSLEER. In DNA form, the CDR3 reads TGCGCCAGCAGCCAAGATTGGGGACTAGAGGCCGCCTACGAGCAGTACTTC. This sequence encodes CASSQDWGLEAAYEQYF.

This clone showed up just a few times. V usage is TRBV29-1 and J usage is TRBJ2-7; 10 bases fit TRBD1. This CDR3 has 14 amino acids. Germline V gene data show CDR1 as SQVTM and CDR2 as ANQGSEA. The V gene end was trimmed by 8 bases and the J gene end by 5 bases; junction bases not matched to a gene: 12. CDR3 region: CSYSLGTGEDEQYF. The CDR3 DNA sequence: TGCAGCTACTCTCTTGGGACAGGGGAGGACGAGCAGTACTTC.

The chain carries TRBV2 and TRBJ1-4, with a tentative D call TRBD1 (6 bases). Germline V gene lookup returns CDR1 SNHLY and CDR2 FYNNEI. This CDR3 comprises 14 residues. V lost 8 bases, J lost 7 bases, and 17 bases lay in between. The CDR3 region is CASGTSGGREKLFF. The DNA of the CDR3 is TGTGCCAGCGGCACCTCGGGGGGGCGTGAAAAACTGTTTTTT.

The CDR3 DNA follows: TGTGCCAGCAGCTTGACAGGGACTAAAGGCTACACCTTC. This sequence encodes CASSLTGTKGYTF. V usage is TRBV7-8 and J usage is TRBJ1-2; 7 bases align to TRBD1. This CDR3 contains 13 residues. The germline V gene encodes CDR1 SGHVS and CDR2 FQNEAQ. J was trimmed by 8 bases and V by 3 bases; bases with no gene match: 6.

The genes are TRBV7-9 and TRBJ1-5, with D maybe TRBD1 (6 bases). This CDR3 contains 14 residues. V was clipped by 5 bases and J by 7 bases, with 15 bases between them. The germline gives CDR1 SEHNR, CDR2 FQNEAQ (reference sequence). The CDR3 region is CASSAQGTRQPQHF. The DNA for the CDR3 is TGTGCCAGCAGCGCACAGGGAACCCGGCAGCCCCAGCATTTT.

Note on this clone: Other nucleotide sequences from this sample produce the same CDR3. The J gene is TRBJ2-1, the V gene TRBV7-2, with D possibly TRBD1 on 5 matching bases. Looked up from germline, CDR1 is SGHTA and CDR2 is FQGNSA. V lost 0 bases and J lost 2, with 5 bases in between. CDR3 length equals 14 residues. In nucleotides, the CDR3 is TGTGCCAGCAGCTTAGCGGGGCCCTACAATGAGCAGTTCTTC. As protein: CASSLAGPYNEQFF.

In the case of this clone: A much bigger clone sits one base away, suggesting this may be a read error. This chain uses TRBV5-1 with TRBJ1-4; 12 bases are a match to TRBD1. The CDR3 has 16 residues. The germline gives CDR1 SGHRS, CDR2 YFSETQ. CDR3 region: CANSIGDRGRIEKLFF. In DNA, the CDR3 is TGCGCCAACAGCATCGGGGACAGGGGGCGAATTGAAAAACTGTTTTTT.

This chain joins TRBV7-7 and TRBJ2-1, with D unclear. Germline CDR1 is SSHAT and CDR2 is FNYEAQ (reference sequence). Between the trimmed V and J ends, which lost 5 bases and 10 bases, there was a span of 9 bases. This CDR3 is built from 11 residues. The CDR3 loop is CASSPPAEQFF. The CDR3 DNA reads TGTGCCAGCAGCCCGCCAGCGGAGCAGTTCTTC. The full variable domain, with the rest looked up from reference TRBV7-7 and TRBJ2-1, is GAGVSQSPRYKVTKRGQDVTLRCDPISSHATLYWYQQALGQGPEFLTYFNYEAQPDKSGLPSDRFSAERPEGSISTLTIQRTEQRDSAMYRCASSPPAEQFFGPGTRLTVL.

The chain combines TRBV6-5 with TRBJ1-3; D is perhaps TRBD1 (6 bases). The CDR3 runs 15 residues. Germline V gene lookup returns CDR1 MNHEY and CDR2 SVGAGI. V gave up 2 bases and J gave up 2 bases, with 10 bases separating them. Here the CDR3 reads CASSYDTGPGNTIYF. CDR3 sequence (DNA): TGTGCCAGCAGTTACGACACAGGGCCTGGAAACACCATATATTTT.

The chain joins TRBV11-3 to TRBJ1-5; D remains ambiguous. The V end was cut by 2 bases, the J end by 2 bases, with 19 bases between. The germline gives CDR1 SGHNT, CDR2 YENEEA. The CDR3 has 18 amino acids. CDR3 nucleotide sequence: TGTGCCAGCAGCTTATACCGAATGAAGGGAAGGGGCAATCAGCCCCAGCATTTT. The encoded protein is CASSLYRMKGRGNQPQHF.